These 28 T cell receptor beta chains originate from one sample sequenced in a study of blood T cell repertoires in COVID-19. The table came from immunoSEQ multiplex PCR; TCRdb's copy has only in-frame clones and leaves some out. The table lists 350,000 or so clones, 70% to 90% of them singletons. The specimen sequenced was peripheral blood. These receptor sequences come from a woman aged 25 to 39 with COVID-19, enrolled during active disease.

The rearrangement uses TRBV4-1 and TRBJ2-5; the D gene is possibly TRBD2 (5 bases). The germline V gene has CDR1 MGHRA and CDR2 YSYEKL. The CDR3 sequence is 14 residues long. The V gene lost 4 bases and the J gene lost 3 bases, with 12 bases spanning the gap. CDR3 nucleotide sequence: TGCGCCAGCAGCCCTCAAGACGGGAAAGAGACCCAGTACTTC. Amino acid sequence: CASSPQDGKETQYF.

The rearrangement joins TRBV4-1 to TRBJ2-7; TRBD2 matches 8 bases. The V gene's germline CDR1 is MGHRA and CDR2 YSYEKL. The CDR3 sequence is 15 residues long. The V segment lost 3 bases and the J segment 2 bases; nucleotides outside the gene matches: 6. CDR3 sequence (DNA): TGCGCCAGCAGCCACACAGCGGGGGCAGCCTACGAGCAGTACTTC. Protein: CASSHTAGAAYEQYF.

DNA of the CDR3: TGTGCCAGCTCACCTGCCGGGACAGACTTCCGAGACACCATATATTTT. As protein: CASSPAGTDFRDTIYF. This rearrangement joins TRBV18 to TRBJ1-3; 7 bases fit TRBD1. The CDR3 length is 16 residues. Germline CDR1 and CDR2: KGHSH and LQKENI. J gave up 8 bases and V 3 bases, and 13 bases lay outside the gene matches.

In this sample, this clone turned up once. V is TRBV28 and J is TRBJ2-3, with 9 nucleotides matching TRBD1. Germline V gene lookup returns CDR1 MDHEN and CDR2 SYDVKM. J was trimmed by 2 bases and V by 2 bases; bases with no gene match: 8. This CDR3 has 17 amino acids. This chain's CDR3 is CASSLLRDREHTDTQYF. In DNA form, the CDR3 reads TGTGCCAGCAGTTTACTAAGGGACAGGGAACACACAGATACGCAGTATTTT.

The chain is built from TRBV3-1 (or the pseudogene TRBV3-2) and TRBJ1-3; 8 nucleotides match TRBD1. Germline CDR1 and CDR2: LGHDT and YNNKEL (reference sequence). Trimming took 4 bases from V and 0 from J; bases not matched to a gene: 8. The CDR3 length is 17 residues. The CDR3 DNA follows: TGTGCCAGCAGCCCCGGACAGGGTGCCCGCTCTGGAAACACCATATATTTT. Amino acid sequence: CASSPGQGARSGNTIYF.

V gene TRBV19 combines with J gene TRBJ2-2, with D possibly being TRBD2 (7 bases). The CDR3 runs to 15 residues. Germline V gene lookup returns CDR1 LNHDA and CDR2 SQIVND (reference sequence). V dropped 10 bases and J dropped 5 bases, with 20 bases sitting between them. CDR3 DNA sequence: TGTGCCACCGGGGGGCAGGGGATAGTTACCGGGGAGCTGTTTTTT. As protein: CATGGQGIVTGELFF.

The chain is built from TRBV5-4 and TRBJ1-4, with a weak D call TRBD1 (5 bases). CDR1 and CDR2 (germline): SGHNT, YYREEE (reference sequence). Deletions cut 3 bases from V and 8 bases from J, with 14 bases between. This CDR3 region has 14 residues. CDR3 nucleotide sequence: TGTGCCAGCAGCTACGGATCCCCAGGGGAAAAACTGTTTTTT. It is translated as CASSYGSPGEKLFF.

V and J are TRBV4-1 and TRBJ2-5; 12 nucleotides line up with TRBD2. The germline V gene has CDR1 MGHRA and CDR2 YSYEKL. Trimming took 3 bases from V and 2 from J; bases not matched to a gene: 19. The CDR3 runs 21 residues. In DNA, the CDR3 is TGCGCCAGCAGCCAGTCCCCAGCCCTCACTAGCGGGGGGTCCAAACAAGAGACCCAGTACTTC. As protein: CASSQSPALTSGGSKQETQYF.

The chain combines TRBV28 with TRBJ1-1; D perhaps matches TRBD1 (6 bases). The length of the CDR3 is 14 residues. The germline V and J ends were trimmed by 7 bases and 1 base, with 13 bases remaining between them. In germline, CDR1 is MDHEN, CDR2 SYDVKM. As DNA, the CDR3 is TGTGCCAGCACCCTGGGACATCGGAACACTGAAGCTTTCTTT. Residues: CASTLGHRNTEAFF.

This sequence joins TRBV20-1 and TRBJ1-6; D uncertain. The CDR3 covers 14 residues. The germline CDR1 and CDR2 sequences are DFQATT and SNEGSKA (reference sequence). V was pared by 3 bases and J by 7 bases, with 13 bases between. The CDR3 loop is CSASFGFENSPLHF. CDR3 DNA: TGCAGTGCTAGTTTTGGTTTCGAGAATTCACCCCTCCACTTT.

The chain uses TRBV11-2 and TRBJ2-1; the match to TRBD1 covers 8 bases. Looked up from germline, CDR1 is SGHAT and CDR2 is FQNNGV. Trimming at V came to 5 bases and at J to 4 bases, leaving 7 bases not matched to a gene. There are 15 residues in the CDR3. The CDR3 loop is CASSTGTGSYNEQFF. CDR3 DNA sequence: TGTGCCAGCAGCACAGGGACAGGTTCATACAATGAGCAGTTCTTC.

The gene calls are TRBV7-9 and TRBJ1-4; D perhaps matches TRBD1 (6 bases). The CDR3 length is 15 residues. Trimming took 7 bases from V and 3 from J, leaving 15 bases between them. Germline CDR1 is SEHNR and CDR2 is FQNEAQ (reference sequence). The CDR3 loop reads CASTFRGKANEKLFF. The CDR3 coding sequence is TGTGCCAGCACCTTCAGGGGTAAGGCTAATGAAAAACTGTTTTTT.

The chain joins TRBV20-1 to TRBJ1-1; D not certain. The V gene's germline CDR1 is DFQATT and CDR2 SNEGSKA (reference sequence). The CDR3 loop spans 11 amino acids. CDR3 DNA: TGCAGAACAGATAGATTCACTGAAGCTTTCTTT. Amino acid sequence: CRTDRFTEAFF.

The V call is TRBV27, the J call TRBJ1-3, with D perhaps matching TRBD1 (5 bases). V lost 2 bases and J 0 bases, leaving 8 bases between the germline ends. The CDR3 runs 15 residues. Germline assignment: CDR1 MNHEY and CDR2 SMNVEV (reference sequence). CDR3 region: CASSLGGLSGNTIYF. For the CDR3, the DNA is TGTGCCAGCAGTTTAGGGGGACTCTCTGGAAACACCATATATTTT.

This rearrangement joins TRBV11-2 to TRBJ1-3, with a possible D match to TRBD1 (6 bases). The length of the CDR3 is 12 residues. Germline-derived CDR1 and CDR2 are SGHAT and FQNNGV. V was trimmed by 3 bases and J by 7 bases, leaving 7 bases between them. CDR3 nucleotides: TGTGCCAGCAGCTTTACAGGGAACACCATATATTTT. It yields the protein CASSFTGNTIYF. Based on the CDR3 plus reference TRBV11-2 and TRBJ1-3, the full variable domain is EAGVAQSPRYKIIEKRQSVAFWCNPISGHATLYWYQQILGQGPKLLIQFQNNGVVDDSQLPKDRFSAERLKGVDSTLKIQPAKLEDSAVYLCASSFTGNTIYFGEGSWLTVV.

The chain joins TRBV19 to TRBJ1-2, with a possible D match to TRBD1 (6 bases). Germline V gene lookup returns CDR1 LNHDA and CDR2 SQIVND (reference sequence). This CDR3 is built from 14 residues. The germline V and J ends were trimmed by 1 base and 5 bases, with 11 bases remaining between them. Here the CDR3 DNA reads TGTGCCAGTAGTATAGGAAGACAGGTTTATGGCTACACCTTC. As protein: CASSIGRQVYGYTF.

The chain employs TRBV6-5 and TRBJ2-3; the D gene is possibly TRBD1 (6 bases). The V end lost 6 bases, the J end lost 2 bases, and 9 bases lay between the germline ends. Germline CDR1 is MNHEY and CDR2 is SVGAGI. The CDR3 is made up of 13 amino acids. The CDR3 sequence is CASRTGFTDTQYF. Here the CDR3 DNA reads TGTGCCAGCAGAACAGGGTTCACAGATACGCAGTATTTT.

The CDR3 DNA is TGTGCCAGCAGTGATAGTGGTGAGGCGAACACTGAAGCTTTCTTT. Translation: CASSDSGEANTEAFF. The chain has TRBV6-1 and TRBJ1-1; the D is unclear. CDR1 MNHNS and CDR2 SASEGT come from the germline V gene. The V gene lost 3 bases and the J gene lost 1 base, with 12 bases spanning the gap. The CDR3 is 15 residues long.

The chain recombines TRBV6-2 or TRBV6-3 with TRBJ1-1, with D perhaps matching TRBD1 (5 bases). V was shortened by 4 bases and J by 10 bases, with 13 bases between the two germline ends. The CDR3 sequence is 12 residues long. Germline-derived CDR1 and CDR2 are MNHEY and SVGEGT. The CDR3 is CASSSTGLGAFF. In DNA form, the CDR3 reads TGTGCCAGCAGTTCAACAGGTTTAGGAGCTTTCTTT.

The chain joins TRBV7-7 to TRBJ2-5, with D possibly matching TRBD2 (6 bases). CDR3 length: 16 amino acids. V gave up 5 bases and J gave up 4 bases, with 20 bases separating them. Germline V CDR1 and CDR2: SSHAT, FNYEAQ (reference sequence). The chain's CDR3 is CASSQEVEGFGETQYF. The CDR3 region has the DNA TGTGCCAGCAGCCAAGAGGTGGAGGGGTTTGGAGAGACCCAGTACTTC.

This clone was counted only a few times. This sequence joins TRBV4-1 and TRBJ1-2; 7 bases fit TRBD1. V shed 1 base, J shed 2 bases, and the junction held 1 base outside the gene matches. Looked up from germline, CDR1 is MGHRA and CDR2 is YSYEKL. This CDR3 has 14 residues. CDR3 sequence: CASSQAQGNYGYTF. For the CDR3, the DNA is TGCGCCAGCAGCCAAGCACAGGGGAACTATGGCTACACCTTC.

V and J are TRBV6-2 or TRBV6-3 and TRBJ2-6, with unresolved D. CDR1 and CDR2 from the germline V gene are MNHEY and SVGEGT. V lost 6 bases and J 0 bases, leaving 9 bases between the germline ends. CDR3 size: 15 residues. Here the CDR3 DNA reads TGTGCCAGCAGCCCGGTCGGCTCTGGGGCCAACGTCCTGACTTTC. The encoded protein is CASSPVGSGANVLTF.

The genes are TRBV6-4 and TRBJ2-2; the match to TRBD1 covers 7 bases. Trimming removed 5 bases from V and 5 bases from J; junction bases left unmatched: 5. This CDR3 has 14 residues. Germline CDR1 is MRHNA and CDR2 is SNTAGT. CDR3 in DNA: TGTGCCAGCAGTTGGGACAGCTTAACCGGGGAGCTGTTTTTT. Amino acids: CASSWDSLTGELFF.

This clone appeared a single time. This rearrangement joins TRBV11-2 to TRBJ1-6; TRBD1 is a possible D gene (6 bases). CDR1 is SGHAT, CDR2 FQNNGV, per germline. Trimming removed 5 bases from V and 5 bases from J, with 10 bases in between. This CDR3 is built from 14 residues. The CDR3 DNA reads as TGTGCCAGCAGCCAACAGGGAAATAATTCACCCCTCCACTTT. Translating it yields CASSQQGNNSPLHF.

This rearrangement joins TRBV19 to TRBJ1-5; perhaps TRBD1 as D (6 bases). Trimming took 3 bases from V and 11 from J, leaving 26 bases between them. The CDR3 spans 17 residues. Germline V lookup: CDR1 LNHDA, CDR2 SQIVND (reference sequence). The CDR3, as DNA: TGTGCCAGTAGTATTGCAGCCTTTGACAGGATCTTAGGGACCCAGCATTTT. Protein: CASSIAAFDRILGTQHF.

This clone was detected only a few times. The CDR3: CASSLDGQINSPLHF. The CDR3, as DNA: TGCGCCAGCAGCTTGGATGGACAGATAAATTCACCCCTCCACTTT. The V call is TRBV5-1, the J call TRBJ1-6, with TRBD1 as a possible D gene (6 bases). The V and J ends lost 0 bases and 7 bases respectively, with 11 bases between them. The CDR3 is 15 residues long. The V gene's germline CDR1 is SGHRS and CDR2 YFSETQ. The full variable domain, in which reference TRBV5-1 and TRBJ1-6 provide the parts outside the CDR3, is KAGVTQTPRYLIKTRGQQVTLSCSPISGHRSVSWYQQTPGQGLQFLFEYFSETQRNKGNFPGRFSGRQFSNSRSEMNVSTLELGDSALYLCASSLDGQINSPLHFGNGTRLTVT.

CDR3 sequence: CASGSGQGAYGYTF. The CDR3, as DNA: TGTGCCAGCGGGTCGGGACAGGGGGCTTATGGCTACACCTTC. The chain has TRBV6-5 and TRBJ1-2; 12 positions agree with TRBD1. The germline V gene encodes CDR1 MNHEY and CDR2 SVGAGI. The CDR3 extends over 14 amino acids. J gave up 5 bases and V 8 bases, and 6 bases lay outside the gene matches.

The rearrangement links TRBV6-2 or TRBV6-3 to TRBJ2-3, with 10 bases that match TRBD2. V gave up 4 bases and J gave up 1 base; unmatched junction bases: 2. This CDR3 is built from 15 residues. Looked up from germline, CDR1 is MNHEY and CDR2 is SVGEGT. The CDR3 sequence: CASSSGTSGTDTQYF. CDR3 bases: TGTGCCAGCAGTTCAGGGACTAGCGGCACAGATACGCAGTATTTT.